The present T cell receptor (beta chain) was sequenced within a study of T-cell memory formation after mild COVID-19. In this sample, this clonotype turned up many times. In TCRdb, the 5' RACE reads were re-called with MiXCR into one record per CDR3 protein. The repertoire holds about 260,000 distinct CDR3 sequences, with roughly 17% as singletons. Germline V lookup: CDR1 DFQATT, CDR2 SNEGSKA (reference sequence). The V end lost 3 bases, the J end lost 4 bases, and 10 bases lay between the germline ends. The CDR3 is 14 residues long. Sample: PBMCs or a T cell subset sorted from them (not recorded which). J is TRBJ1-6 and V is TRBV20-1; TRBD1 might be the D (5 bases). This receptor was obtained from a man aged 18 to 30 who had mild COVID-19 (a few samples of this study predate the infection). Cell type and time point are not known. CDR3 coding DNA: TGCAGTGCTAGGGGGCGCGGGTATAATTCACCCCTCCACTTT. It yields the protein CSARGRGYNSPLHF.